A single T cell receptor beta chain is shown here with its context. V lost 7 bases and J lost 6; bases outside the gene matches: 6. Germline CDR1 reads LNHDA; CDR2 reads SQIVND (reference sequence). This CDR3 comprises 13 residues. The method was immunoSEQ multiplex PCR; TCRdb's version includes in-frame clones alone and lacks a portion of them. Among about 49,000 clones listed, roughly four fifths were seen once. This record comes from a study of blood T cell repertoires in COVID-19. Overall study: Acute and convalescent COVID-19 samples came from the United States, Italy and Spain. Sample material is recorded as cDNA or gDNA derived from T cells, B-cell-depleted T cells, or PBMCs.

V and J are TRBV19 and TRBJ1-5; the match to TRBD1 covers 7 bases. The clonotype was recovered from a woman aged 55-69 years with acute or convalescent COVID-19. The sequenced material came from peripheral blood. This CDR3 reads CASTKGAGQPQHF. CDR3 nucleotides: TGTGCCAGTACAAAGGGGGCGGGTCAGCCCCAGCATTTT.